The clone carrying this T cell receptor (beta chain) was observed many times. Antigen specificity is unknown. These data are taken from a study of T-cell reconstitution after alpha-beta-depleted transplantation in children. Losses at the gene ends were 6 bases for V and 4 bases for J; bases not matched to a gene: 5. The germline gives CDR1 SEHNR, CDR2 FQNEAQ (reference sequence). The CDR3 runs 15 residues. General study points: Where some patients showed high TCRbeta diversity at day 60, it came from recipient T cells and thymic progenitors that had survived. Several hundred expanded graft clones reportedly were the source of alpha-beta T cells about two months after transplant. At one year after transplant, newly produced T cells mostly accounted for T-cell counts and diversity.

It was with unique molecular identifiers that the TCRbeta library was prepared. TCRdb itself ran the PCR reads through MiXCR, one entry per CDR3 protein. Of about 7,700 distinct CDR3 sequences detected, approximately 12% appear once; the ten largest clones hold approximately 51%. Sample: PBMCs, mostly from graft donor cells, taken 60 days after TCRalphabeta/CD19-depleted stem cell transplant. This receptor was identified in a patient between 2 and 9 years old who had a stem cell transplant for inherited bone marrow failure, so the T cells may come from the graft donor. The J gene is TRBJ2-3, the V gene TRBV7-9; TRBD2 matches at 12 bases. The CDR3 DNA follows: TGTGCCAGCAGGAAGGGACTAGCGGGTGCAGATACGCAGTATTTT. This gives the protein CASRKGLAGADTQYF.